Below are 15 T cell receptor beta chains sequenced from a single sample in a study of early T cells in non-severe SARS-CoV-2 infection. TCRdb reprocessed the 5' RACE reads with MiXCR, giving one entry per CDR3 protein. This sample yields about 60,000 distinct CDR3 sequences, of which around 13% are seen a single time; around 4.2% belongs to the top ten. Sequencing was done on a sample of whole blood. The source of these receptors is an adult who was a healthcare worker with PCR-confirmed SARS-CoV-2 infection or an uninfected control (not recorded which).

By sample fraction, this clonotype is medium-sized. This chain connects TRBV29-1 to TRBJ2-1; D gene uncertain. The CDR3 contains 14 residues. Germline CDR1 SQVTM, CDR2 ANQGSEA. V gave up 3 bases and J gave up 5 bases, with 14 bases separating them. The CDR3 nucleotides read TGCAGCGTTGATGGTCACCGAGACAACAATGAGCAGTTCTTC. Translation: CSVDGHRDNNEQFF.

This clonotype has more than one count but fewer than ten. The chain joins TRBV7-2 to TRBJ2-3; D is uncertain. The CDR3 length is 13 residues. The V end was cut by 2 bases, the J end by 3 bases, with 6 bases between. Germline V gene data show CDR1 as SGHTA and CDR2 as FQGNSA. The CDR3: CASSLFQTDTQYF. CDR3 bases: TGTGCCAGCAGCTTATTTCAGACAGATACGCAGTATTTT.

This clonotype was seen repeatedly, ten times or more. The CDR3 nucleotides are TGTGCCAGCAGTGAAGTCAGGGGCGACTACAATGAGCAGTTCTTC. This encodes CASSEVRGDYNEQFF. The chain uses TRBV25-1 and TRBJ2-1, with a tentative D call TRBD1 (6 bases). There are 15 residues in the CDR3. The V and J ends lost 2 bases and 3 bases respectively, with 11 bases between them. The germline gives CDR1 MGHDK, CDR2 SYGVNS.

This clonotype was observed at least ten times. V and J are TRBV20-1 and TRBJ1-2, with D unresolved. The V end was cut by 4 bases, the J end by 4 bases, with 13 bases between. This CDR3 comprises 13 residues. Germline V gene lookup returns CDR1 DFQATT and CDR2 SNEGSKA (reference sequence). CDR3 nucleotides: TGCAGTGCTACCGGTCGGGAAAGCTATGGCTACACCTTC. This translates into CSATGRESYGYTF.

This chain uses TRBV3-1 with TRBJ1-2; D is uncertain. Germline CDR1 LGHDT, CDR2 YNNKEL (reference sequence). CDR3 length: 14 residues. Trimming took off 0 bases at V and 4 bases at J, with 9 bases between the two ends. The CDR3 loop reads CASSQESFLYGYTF. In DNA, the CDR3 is TGTGCCAGCAGCCAAGAGAGCTTCCTCTATGGCTACACCTTC.

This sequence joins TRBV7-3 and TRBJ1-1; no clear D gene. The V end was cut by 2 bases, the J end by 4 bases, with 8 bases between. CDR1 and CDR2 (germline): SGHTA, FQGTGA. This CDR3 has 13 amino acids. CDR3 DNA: TGTGCCAGCAGCTTAGCCTTGGGCACTGAAGCTTTCTTT. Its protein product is CASSLALGTEAFF. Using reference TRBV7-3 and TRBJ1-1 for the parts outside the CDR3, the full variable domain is GAGVSQTPSNKVTEKGKYVELRCDPISGHTALYWYRQSLGQGPEFLIYFQGTGAADDSGLPNDRFFAVRPEGSVSTLKIQRTERGDSAVYLCASSLALGTEAFFGQGTRLTVV.

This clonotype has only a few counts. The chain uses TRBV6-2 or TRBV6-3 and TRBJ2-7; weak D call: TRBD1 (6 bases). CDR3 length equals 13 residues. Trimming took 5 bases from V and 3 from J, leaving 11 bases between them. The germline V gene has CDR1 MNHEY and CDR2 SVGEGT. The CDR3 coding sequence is TGTGCCAGCAGTCGGACAGAGGTCTACGAGCAGTACTTC. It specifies CASSRTEVYEQYF.

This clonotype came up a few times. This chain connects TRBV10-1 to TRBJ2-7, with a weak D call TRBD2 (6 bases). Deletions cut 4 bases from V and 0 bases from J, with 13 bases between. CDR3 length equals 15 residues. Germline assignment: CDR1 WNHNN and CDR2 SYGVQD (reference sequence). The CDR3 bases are TGCGCCAGCAGTGCTAACGGGGGTTCCTCCTACGAGCAGTACTTC. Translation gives CASSANGGSSYEQYF.

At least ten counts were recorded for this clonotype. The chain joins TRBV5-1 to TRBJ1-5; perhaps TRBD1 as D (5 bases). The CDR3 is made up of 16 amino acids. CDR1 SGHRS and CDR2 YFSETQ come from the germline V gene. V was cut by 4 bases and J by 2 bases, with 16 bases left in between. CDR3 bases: TGCGCCAGCAGCCACACCCAGGGACGCCGCAATCAGCCCCAGCATTTT. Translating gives CASSHTQGRRNQPQHF.

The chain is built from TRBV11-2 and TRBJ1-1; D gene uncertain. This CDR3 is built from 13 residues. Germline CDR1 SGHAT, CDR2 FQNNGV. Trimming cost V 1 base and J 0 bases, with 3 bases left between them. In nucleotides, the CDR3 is TGTGCCAGCAGCTTAGTTTTGAACACTGAAGCTTTCTTT. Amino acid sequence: CASSLVLNTEAFF. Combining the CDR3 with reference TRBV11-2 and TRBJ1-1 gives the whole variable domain EAGVAQSPRYKIIEKRQSVAFWCNPISGHATLYWYQQILGQGPKLLIQFQNNGVVDDSQLPKDRFSAERLKGVDSTLKIQPAKLEDSAVYLCASSLVLNTEAFFGQGTRLTVV.

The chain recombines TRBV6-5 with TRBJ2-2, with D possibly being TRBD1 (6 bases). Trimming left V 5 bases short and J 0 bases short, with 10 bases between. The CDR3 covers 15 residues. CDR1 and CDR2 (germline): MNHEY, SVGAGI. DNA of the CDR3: TGTGCCAGCAGTGCAGGGGCCACGAACACCGGGGAGCTGTTTTTT. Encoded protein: CASSAGATNTGELFF.

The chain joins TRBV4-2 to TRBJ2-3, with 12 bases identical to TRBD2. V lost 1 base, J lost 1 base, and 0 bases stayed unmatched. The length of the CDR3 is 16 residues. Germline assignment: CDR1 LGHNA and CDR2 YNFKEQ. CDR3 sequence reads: CASSQGLAGGTDTQYF. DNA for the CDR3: TGTGCCAGCAGCCAAGGACTAGCGGGGGGCACAGATACGCAGTATTTT.

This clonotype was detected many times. The CDR3, as DNA: TGTGCCAGCAGTTACCGGGGAGGCTACACCTTC. Translation: CASSYRGGYTF. This rearrangement joins TRBV6-2 or TRBV6-3 to TRBJ1-2; D gene ambiguous. V was trimmed by 2 bases and J by 8 bases, leaving 6 bases between them. This CDR3 comprises 11 residues. The germline CDR1 and CDR2 sequences are MNHEY and SVGEGT.

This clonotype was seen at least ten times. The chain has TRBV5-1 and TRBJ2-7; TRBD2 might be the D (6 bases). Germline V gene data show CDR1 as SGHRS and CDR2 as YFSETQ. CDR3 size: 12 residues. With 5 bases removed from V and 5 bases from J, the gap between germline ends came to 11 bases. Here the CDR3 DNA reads TGCGCCAGCAGGGGAGGAAGTAACGAGCAGTACTTC. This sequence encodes CASRGGSNEQYF.

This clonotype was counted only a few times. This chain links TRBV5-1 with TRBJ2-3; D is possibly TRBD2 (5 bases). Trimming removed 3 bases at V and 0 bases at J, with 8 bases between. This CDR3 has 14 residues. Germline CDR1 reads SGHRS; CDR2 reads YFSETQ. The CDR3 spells CASSSRTSTDTQYF. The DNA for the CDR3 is TGCGCCAGCAGCTCGAGGACTAGCACAGATACGCAGTATTTT.